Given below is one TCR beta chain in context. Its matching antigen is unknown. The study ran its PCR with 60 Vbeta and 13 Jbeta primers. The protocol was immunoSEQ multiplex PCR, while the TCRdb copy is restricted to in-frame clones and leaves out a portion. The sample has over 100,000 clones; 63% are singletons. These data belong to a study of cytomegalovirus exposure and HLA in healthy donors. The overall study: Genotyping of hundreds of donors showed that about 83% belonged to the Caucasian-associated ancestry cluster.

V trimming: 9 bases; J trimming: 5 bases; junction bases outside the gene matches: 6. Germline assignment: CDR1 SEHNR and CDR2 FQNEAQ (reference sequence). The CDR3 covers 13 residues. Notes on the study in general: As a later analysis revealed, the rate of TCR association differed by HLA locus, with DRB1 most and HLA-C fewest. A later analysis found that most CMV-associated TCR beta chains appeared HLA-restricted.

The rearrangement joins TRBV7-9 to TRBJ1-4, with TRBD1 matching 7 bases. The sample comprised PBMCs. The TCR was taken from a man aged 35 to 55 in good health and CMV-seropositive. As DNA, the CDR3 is TGTGCCAGGTCAGAGACAGGGAATGAAAAACTGTTTTTT. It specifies CARSETGNEKLFF. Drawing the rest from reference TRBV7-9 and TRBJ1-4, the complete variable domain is DTGVSQNPRHKITKRGQNVTFRCDPISEHNRLYWYRQTLGQGPEFLTYFQNEAQLEKSRLLSDRFSAERPKGSFSTLEIQRTEQGDSAMYLCARSETGNEKLFFGSGTQLSVL.